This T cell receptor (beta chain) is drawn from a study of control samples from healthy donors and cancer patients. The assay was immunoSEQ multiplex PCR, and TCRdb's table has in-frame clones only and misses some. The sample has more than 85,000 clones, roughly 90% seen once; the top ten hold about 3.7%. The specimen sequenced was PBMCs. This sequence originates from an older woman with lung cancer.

CDR3 sequence (DNA): TGTGCCAGCAGCCAATTATACCGGCTACAGGGTAGATATTCAGGGGCCAACGTCCTGACTTTC. This codes for CASSQLYRLQGRYSGANVLTF. J is TRBJ2-6 and V is TRBV3-1 (or the pseudogene TRBV3-2); D possibly corresponds to TRBD1 (6 bases). Germline V CDR1 and CDR2: LGHDT, YNNKEL (reference sequence). The CDR3 runs to 21 residues. Deletions cut 2 bases from V and 4 bases from J, with 27 bases between.